This T cell receptor beta chain stems from a study of blood T cell repertoires in COVID-19 (dated by TCRdb to 2020 to 2021). Regarding the complete study: Samples from collaborators originated in the United States, Italy and Spain and spanned both the acute and convalescent phases of COVID-19. The prospective study material was composed of cDNA or gDNA derived from T cells, B-cell-depleted T cells, or PBMCs. The dataset comprised deeply sampled blood TCRbeta repertoires from subjects exposed to, actively infected with, or recovered from COVID-19. The repertoires were released in a freely available public database intended as a resource for research on the immune response to SARS-CoV-2. The samples were drawn from the first 160 participants of the ongoing ImmuneRACE study and from 1,254 subjects provided by 6 global collaborators. A de-identified subject ID, COVID-19 status, age in years and sex were almost always included in the sample metadata. HLA class I and class II types, where available, came from metadata supplied by the sample provider rather than from assay-based typing.

V loses 2 bases at its end and J loses 1 base; junction bases beyond the gene matches: 1. In the germline V gene, CDR1 corresponds to SQVTM and CDR2 to ANQGSEA. The CDR3 contains 13 residues, cysteine and phenylalanine counted. Kept here is only the CDR3 DNA, which spans 39 bases and is read in frame from base 1. Each collaborating institution followed its own protocols to collect whole blood in K2EDTA tubes. For TCRbeta analysis, collaborator samples were shipped as frozen whole blood, as isolated PBMCs, or as DNA extracted from either sample type. The full study reports these points: Clinical and demographic metadata were provided uncurated, with the amount varying by source and participant.

About this clone: The antigen this receptor binds is unknown. It has no much larger one-base neighbor in the sample; base qualities were not kept.

TCRbeta CDR3 regions were amplified from genomic DNA by means of the immunoSEQ Assay, a bias-controlled multiplex PCR. The published analysis was carried out like this. Within the assay, amplification of reference gene primers was used to estimate how many nucleated cells each sample contained. Sequence reads were collapsed and filtered to measure the absolute abundance of every unique TCRbeta CDR3 rearrangement. For each sample, productive Simpson clonality was calculated as the square root of Simpson's diversity index across productive rearrangements. TCRdb retrieved this table from immuneACCESS and kept in-frame rearrangements only. Not all clones are present; in checked studies, unresolved V genes account for under half, and no reason is known for the remainder. Clone size and V and J calls were adopted from that table, with D and trimming inferred from the DNA. This sample is represented by around 100,000 clones; approximately 84% of them were singletons. Approximately 6.2% of the sample goes to the ten largest clones.

This chain joins TRBV29-1 to TRBJ2-5, with 7 central nucleotides matching TRBD1. Sequencing was done on a sample of peripheral blood. The receptor was derived from a human donor in a cohort sampled during active COVID-19. The bases are TGCAGCGTTGAACGGGACAGCCAAGAGACCCAGTACTTC. Translated, this gives CSVERDSQETQYF.